This T cell receptor (beta chain) was documented in a study of shared clonotypes between healthy human individuals. Study details: Each donor's CD8 memory used one plate, CD8 naive two, each CD4 subset three. Notes on the study in general: Among non-shared clonotypes, generation probabilities were lower than among those shared by all four donors. Among donors, clonotype sharing was expected to be affected by sequencing depth.

This clone was seen a handful of times. What it binds is not known. In the original analysis: Without quality scores, immunoSEQ junctional reads could not be filtered like full-length reads. The assay was immunoSEQ multiplex PCR, and TCRdb's table has in-frame clones only and misses some. V and J calls plus clone size are reproduced from that table; the DNA served to infer D and trimming. The table lists fewer than 2.5 million clones, approximately 93% of them singletons. The CDR3 is 11 amino acids. Trimming took 1 base from V and 5 from J, leaving 3 bases between them. Germline V gene sequence: CDR1 SGHTS, CDR2 YDEGEE.

The chain joins TRBV5-8 to TRBJ1-1; no clear D. The specimen was naive CD4+ T cells from PBMCs. Subset meaning: CD45RA+ positively selected. This sequence was found in a man between 18 and 35 years old in good health. Some clones in this sample may be carry-over from other donors' samples. For the CDR3, the DNA is TGTGCCAGCAGCTTGCGGACTGAAGCTTTCTTT. Its protein is CASSLRTEAFF.